The TCR beta chain described here comes from a study of shared clonotypes between healthy human individuals. Profiled with immunoSEQ multiplex PCR; TCRdb holds only in-frame clones, not every one. The data contain 1.5 million to 2.5 million clones, approximately 95% of them singletons. Naive CD8 cells, CD45RO-negative and positively selected for CCR7, excluded terminally differentiated effector memory CD45RA+ cells. Specimen: naive CD8+ T cells sorted from blood. The receptor's source is a man between 18 and 29 years old in good health.

CDR3 protein: CASSSISVGGSSYEQYF. The DNA for the CDR3 is TGTGCCAGCAGTTCCATTTCGGTGGGAGGGAGCTCCTACGAGCAGTACTTC. This chain uses TRBV27 with TRBJ2-7; 7 bases are a match to TRBD2. The CDR3 sequence is 17 residues long. The V segment lost 4 bases and the J segment 0 bases; nucleotides outside the gene matches: 12. Germline V gene sequence: CDR1 MNHEY, CDR2 SMNVEV (reference sequence).